The source of this T cell receptor (beta chain) is a study of sequential checkpoint blockade in melanoma. About the research overall: First-line arms were nivolumab then ipilimumab, or the reverse, randomized 1:1.

Germline V gene data show CDR1 as SGDLS and CDR2 as YYNGEE. Unmatched junction bases numbered 12, after V lost 3 bases and J lost 6 bases. This CDR3 contains 17 residues. Treatment in this sample: randomized to nivolumab then ipilimumab (arm A) or the reverse (arm B). Produced via immunoSEQ multiplex PCR; TCRdb's table is partial and in-frame only. This sample has some 40,000 clones, with roughly 88% found just once. Specimen: CD8+ T cells sorted from blood (inferred from file names), collected from a patient given nivolumab and ipilimumab in sequence. This clonotype originated in a human donor with melanoma. This chain links TRBV9 with TRBJ1-2; 12 bases align to TRBD1. CDR3 coding DNA: TGTGCCAGCAGCGCACGACCGGGACAGGGGGCCATCAATGGCTACACCTTC. It specifies CASSARPGQGAINGYTF.